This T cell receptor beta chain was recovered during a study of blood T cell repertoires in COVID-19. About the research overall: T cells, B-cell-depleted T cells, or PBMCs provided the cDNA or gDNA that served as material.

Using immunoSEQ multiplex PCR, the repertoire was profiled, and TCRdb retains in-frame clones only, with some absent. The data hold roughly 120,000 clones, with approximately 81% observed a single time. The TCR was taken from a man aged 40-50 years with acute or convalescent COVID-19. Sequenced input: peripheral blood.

CDR3 nucleotides: TGTGCCAGCAGGGTATCCGGGACAGGGATAGAGACCCAGTACTTC. This translates into CASRVSGTGIETQYF. The J gene is TRBJ2-5, the V gene TRBV7-2, with 9 bases that match TRBD1. Germline trimming cut 6 bases from V and 4 bases from J; bases unmatched to any gene: 9. The CDR3 has 15 amino acids. Germline V gene data show CDR1 as SGHTA and CDR2 as FQGNSA.